A single sample is the source of the 32 T cell receptor beta chains below, sequenced in a study of blood T cell repertoires in COVID-19 (TCRdb year 2020). Receptors were amplified or captured by the immunoSEQ multiplex PCR assay. TCRdb provides this immuneACCESS table in a form limited to in-frame rearrangements. Some clones are lacking; in checked studies, under half of them reflect an unresolved V gene, and why the rest are absent is not known. The sample table contains a few hundred thousand clones; only one count was recorded for 84% of them. The ten largest clones take up just under 20% of the sample. The sample was peripheral blood. All receptors come from a man aged 25-45 years with active or convalescent COVID-19.

Only one count was recorded for this clone. This CDR3 is also generated by other DNA sequences in the sample. The chain has TRBV30 and TRBJ1-1, with 7 positions matching TRBD1. In germline, CDR1 is GTSNPN, CDR2 SVGIG (reference sequence). The J segment lost 4 bases and the V segment lost 2 bases, leaving 4 bases of the junction unmatched. This CDR3 has 13 residues. The CDR3 nucleotides are TGTGCCTGGAGTCGACAGGGAGTCACTGAAGCTTTCTTT. Amino acids: CAWSRQGVTEAFF.

This chain joins TRBV12-3 or TRBV12-4 and TRBJ1-5; D is perhaps TRBD1 (5 bases). This CDR3 comprises 13 residues. Deletions cut 5 bases from V and 4 bases from J, with 9 bases between. The CDR3 reads CASSQGWNQPQHF. For the CDR3, the DNA is TGTGCCAGCAGTCAGGGATGGAATCAGCCCCAGCATTTT.

This clone has just a few counts. The gene calls are TRBV3-1 (or the pseudogene TRBV3-2) and TRBJ2-3; 9 bases match TRBD2. Germline trimming cut 3 bases from V and 3 bases from J; bases unmatched to any gene: 4. Germline CDR1 and CDR2: LGHDT and YNNKEL (reference sequence). This CDR3 contains 15 residues. The CDR3 nucleotides are TGTGCCAGCAGCCAGCGGGGGGGCCAAACAGATACGCAGTATTTT. It specifies CASSQRGGQTDTQYF.

The chain links TRBV6-5 to TRBJ2-2; possible D gene TRBD1, 5 bases. Deletions cut 8 bases from V and 4 bases from J, with 17 bases between. Germline V gene sequence: CDR1 MNHEY, CDR2 SVGAGI. This CDR3 has 15 amino acids. This CDR3 is CASSPGPELTGELFF. The CDR3, as DNA: TGTGCCAGCTCCCCAGGGCCAGAACTCACCGGGGAGCTGTTTTTT.

This clone occurred a few times. V usage is TRBV18 and J usage is TRBJ2-7; TRBD1 might be the D (5 bases). Trimming stripped 3 bases from V and 5 bases from J, with 11 bases between. Germline loops: CDR1 KGHSH, CDR2 LQKENI. The CDR3 is 13 residues long. The CDR3 sequence: CASSPQDTHEQYF. The CDR3, as DNA: TGTGCCAGCTCACCTCAGGACACCCACGAGCAGTACTTC.

As DNA, the CDR3 is TGTGCCAGCAGCGTTACTCTAGGACTAGCGGGAGGAAGGTCCTACAATGAGCAGTTCTTC. Protein: CASSVTLGLAGGRSYNEQFF. The V and J genes are TRBV9 and TRBJ2-1, with 14 bases fitting TRBD2. CDR1 and CDR2 from the germline V gene are SGDLS and YYNGEE. Trimming at V came to 2 bases and at J to 1 base, leaving 11 bases not matched to a gene. The CDR3 is 20 amino acids.

As for this clone: Other DNA sequences from this sample encode an identical CDR3 as well. The gene calls are TRBV6-5 and TRBJ2-7, with 11 bases lining up with TRBD1. The CDR3 extends over 14 amino acids. Germline V lookup: CDR1 MNHEY, CDR2 SVGAGI. V shed 6 bases, J shed 2 bases, and the junction held 3 bases outside the gene matches. Written as DNA, the CDR3 is TGTGCCAGCAGGCCGGGACAGGGGGCCTACGAGCAGTACTTC. Protein sequence: CASRPGQGAYEQYF.

The chain is built from TRBV6-2 or TRBV6-3 and TRBJ1-3; a possible D gene is TRBD1 (6 bases). CDR1 is MNHEY, CDR2 SVGEGT, per germline. Trimming took off 5 bases at V and 4 bases at J, with 15 bases between the two ends. The CDR3 runs 15 residues. CDR3 nucleotide sequence: TGTGCCAGCAGTCCCGGACAGCTAAGCGGAAACACCATATATTTT. As protein: CASSPGQLSGNTIYF.

This chain joins TRBV5-6 and TRBJ1-1; D possibly corresponds to TRBD1 (5 bases). Germline CDR1 reads SGHDT; CDR2 reads YYEEEE. CDR3 length equals 16 residues. The ends were cut back, 2 bases at V and 1 base at J, with 15 bases in the middle. The CDR3 is CASSFSGGARNTEAFF. CDR3 coding DNA: TGTGCCAGCAGCTTTTCGGGGGGTGCTAGGAACACTGAAGCTTTCTTT.

The chain couples TRBV4-1 to TRBJ2-7; D is perhaps TRBD1 (5 bases). Germline lookup yields CDR1 MGHRA and CDR2 YSYEKL. The CDR3 loop spans 14 amino acids. V lost 1 base to trimming and J lost 3 bases, with 10 bases between them. DNA of the CDR3: TGCGCCAGCAGCCAAGTCCAGGGTCGCTACGAGCAGTACTTC. This encodes CASSQVQGRYEQYF.

The V call is TRBV5-1, the J call TRBJ2-2, with D possibly matching TRBD2 (5 bases). The CDR3 is 16 residues long. The germline V gene encodes CDR1 SGHRS and CDR2 YFSETQ. With 5 bases removed from V and 1 base from J, the gap between germline ends came to 15 bases. The CDR3 DNA reads as TGCGCCAGCAGTCCTCCAGGACGGGGGAACACCGGGGAGCTGTTTTTT. This sequence encodes CASSPPGRGNTGELFF.

The chain's CDR3 is CASSYGAGLEQFF. The CDR3 DNA reads TGTGCCAGCAGTTACGGGGCAGGGCTTGAGCAGTTCTTC. The chain is built from TRBV6-2 or TRBV6-3 and TRBJ2-1; D is perhaps TRBD1 (5 bases). The V end lost 2 bases, the J end lost 9 bases, and 11 bases lay between the germline ends. The CDR3 extends over 13 amino acids. Germline values: CDR1 MNHEY, CDR2 SVGEGT.

The V and J genes are TRBV6-6 and TRBJ2-2; perhaps TRBD2 as D (5 bases). This CDR3 is built from 15 residues. V dropped 5 bases and J dropped 5 bases, with 15 bases sitting between them. From germline, CDR1 is MNHNY and CDR2 SVGAGI (reference sequence). The CDR3 DNA sequence: TGTGCCAGCAGTACCTTCCCGGGGTTTACCGGGGAGCTGTTTTTT. Translating gives CASSTFPGFTGELFF.

This sequence joins TRBV10-1 and TRBJ2-5; TRBD2 aligns across 9 bases. After removal of 11 bases from V and 1 base from J, the junction contained 11 bases not matched to a gene. In germline, CDR1 is WNHNN, CDR2 SYGVQD (reference sequence). This CDR3 is built from 15 residues. The CDR3: CARRGEREVQETQYF. The CDR3 coding sequence is TGCGCCCGCCGGGGGGAGCGGGAGGTCCAAGAGACCCAGTACTTC.

The chain links TRBV7-9 to TRBJ2-7, with D tentatively TRBD1 (5 bases). The CDR3 runs 13 residues. Per the germline V gene, CDR1 is SEHNR and CDR2 is FQNEAQ (reference sequence). The V gene lost 3 bases and the J gene lost 3 bases, with 9 bases spanning the gap. CDR3 residues: CASSLAGNYEQYF. The DNA of the CDR3 is TGTGCCAGCAGCTTGGCAGGGAACTACGAGCAGTACTTC.

The chain couples TRBV6-6 to TRBJ1-5, with 7 bases lining up with TRBD1. This CDR3 spans 14 amino acids. Trimming at V came to 2 bases and at J to 7 bases, leaving 5 bases not matched to a gene. CDR1 is MNHNY and CDR2 is SVGAGI in the germline V gene (reference sequence). The CDR3 bases are TGTGCCAGCAGTTACGACAGGGCTGGGCAGCCCCAGCATTTT. Translation: CASSYDRAGQPQHF.

The chain uses TRBV9 and TRBJ1-1, with 8 bases matching TRBD1. V shed 0 bases, J shed 2 bases, and the junction held 3 bases outside the gene matches. This CDR3 comprises 15 residues. Germline loops: CDR1 SGDLS, CDR2 YYNGEE. CDR3 in amino acids: CASSVGGQGNTEAFF. The DNA for the CDR3 is TGTGCCAGCAGCGTAGGTGGACAGGGTAACACTGAAGCTTTCTTT.

The chain combines TRBV7-2 with TRBJ2-3; 7 positions match TRBD2. Trimming removed 8 bases from V and 4 bases from J; junction bases left unmatched: 6. The germline V gene encodes CDR1 SGHTA and CDR2 FQGNSA. The CDR3 sequence is 13 residues long. In nucleotides, the CDR3 is TGTGCCAGCGCCTCGGGAGGCGCAGATACGCAGTATTTT. It yields the protein CASASGGADTQYF.

The chain joins TRBV19 to TRBJ1-5; TRBD1 is a possible D gene (5 bases). Germline-derived CDR1 and CDR2 are LNHDA and SQIVND (reference sequence). CDR3 length equals 14 residues. V was cut by 5 bases and J by 2 bases, with 10 bases left in between. The CDR3 region is CASSHKGGNQPQHF. DNA for the CDR3: TGTGCCAGTAGTCACAAAGGGGGCAATCAGCCCCAGCATTTT.

With respect to this clone: Other nucleotide sequences in the sample specify the same CDR3. DNA for the CDR3: TGCGCCAGCAGCCAAGAAGCGGTTATGAACACTGAAGCTTTCTTT. Amino acids: CASSQEAVMNTEAFF. The genes are TRBV4-3 and TRBJ1-1; D gene ambiguous. The germline gives CDR1 LGHNA, CDR2 YSLEER. This CDR3 has 15 residues. The ends were cut back, 0 bases at V and 0 bases at J, with 8 bases in the middle.

This sequence joins TRBV9 and TRBJ2-1; 11 bases align to TRBD1. V shed 0 bases, J shed 6 bases, and the junction held 8 bases outside the gene matches. Germline V gene data show CDR1 as SGDLS and CDR2 as YYNGEE. The CDR3 contains 17 residues. The CDR3 bases are TGTGCCAGCAGCGTAGAAGCTGGGACAGGGGGATTCAATGAGCAGTTCTTC. This sequence encodes CASSVEAGTGGFNEQFF.

J is TRBJ2-3 and V is TRBV4-1, with D maybe TRBD2 (6 bases). Trimming removed 3 bases from V and 8 bases from J, with 6 bases in between. The CDR3 has 11 amino acids. Germline V gives CDR1 MGHRA, CDR2 YSYEKL. CDR3 sequence (DNA): TGCGCCAGCAGCCAGGGGGGTACGCAGTATTTT. It encodes CASSQGGTQYF.

This clone has only a few counts. The J gene is TRBJ1-6, the V gene TRBV7-2; a possible D gene is TRBD1 (6 bases). Germline V gives CDR1 SGHTA, CDR2 FQGNSA. The V end lost 7 bases, the J end lost 10 bases, and 20 bases lay between the germline ends. This CDR3 comprises 15 residues. The CDR3 sequence is CASKVSTGYGSPLHF. In DNA form, the CDR3 reads TGTGCCAGCAAAGTTAGTACAGGGTATGGGTCACCCCTCCACTTT.

This clone has more than one count but fewer than ten. J is TRBJ1-6 and V is TRBV30, with D unclear. Trimming removed 3 bases from V and 9 bases from J, with 9 bases in between. The germline V gene has CDR1 GTSNPN and CDR2 SVGIG (reference sequence). CDR3 length equals 12 residues. The CDR3, as DNA: TGTGCCTGGAGGAGCTCAGGTTCACCCCTCCACTTT. Encoded protein: CAWRSSGSPLHF.

This chain links TRBV3-1 (or the pseudogene TRBV3-2) with TRBJ1-1, with D possibly TRBD1 on 5 matching bases. The V end was cut by 9 bases, the J end by 7 bases, with 12 bases between. This CDR3 is built from 11 residues. Germline CDR1 LGHDT, CDR2 YNNKEL (reference sequence). The CDR3 reads CASRGGVEAFF. For the CDR3, the DNA is TGTGCCAGTAGGGGAGGTGTTGAAGCTTTCTTT.

The rearrangement joins TRBV30 to TRBJ1-6; D is possibly TRBD1 (6 bases). The CDR3 contains 14 residues. Trimming left V 0 bases short and J 9 bases short, with 12 bases between. The V gene's germline CDR1 is GTSNPN and CDR2 SVGIG (reference sequence). The CDR3 DNA reads TGTGCCTGGAGTGTACCGCCAGGGGCTTCACCCCTCCACTTT. It is translated as CAWSVPPGASPLHF. The full variable domain, rest sourced from reference TRBV30 and TRBJ1-6, is SQTIHQWPATLVQPVGSPLSLECTVEGTSNPNLYWYRQAAGRGLQLLFYSVGIGQISSEVPQNLSASRPQDRQFILSSKKLLLSDSGFYLCAWSVPPGASPLHFGNGTRLTVT.

V gene TRBV25-1 combines with J gene TRBJ2-5; TRBD2 matches 7 bases. The V gene end was trimmed by 4 bases and the J gene end by 2 bases; junction bases not matched to a gene: 10. CDR3 length: 16 amino acids. The germline V gene encodes CDR1 MGHDK and CDR2 SYGVNS. The CDR3 DNA follows: TGTGCCAGCAGTGGGAGGGATCGGGGGGATCAAGAGACCCAGTACTTC. The encoded protein is CASSGRDRGDQETQYF. The full variable domain, in which reference TRBV25-1 and TRBJ2-5 provide the parts outside the CDR3, is EADIYQTPRYLVIGTGKKITLECSQTMGHDKMYWYQQDPGMELHLIHYSYGVNSTEKGDLSSESTVSRIRTEHFPLTLESARPSHTSQYLCASSGRDRGDQETQYFGPGTRLLVL.

This chain joins TRBV6-5 and TRBJ2-3; possibly TRBD1 for D (6 bases). The V and J ends lost 7 bases and 3 bases respectively, with 17 bases between them. The CDR3 has 15 residues. Germline values: CDR1 MNHEY, CDR2 SVGAGI. The CDR3 nucleotides are TGTGCCAGCAATCCGAGGGGCAGGGGAACAGATACGCAGTATTTT. Translation gives CASNPRGRGTDTQYF.

The chain joins TRBV27 to TRBJ1-2, with D unresolved. V gave up 5 bases and J gave up 7 bases, with 11 bases separating them. The CDR3 contains 12 residues. The germline gives CDR1 MNHEY, CDR2 SMNVEV (reference sequence). CDR3 sequence reads: CASSPAGFGYTF. The CDR3 DNA reads TGTGCCAGCAGTCCCGCGGGGTTTGGCTACACCTTC.

This clone was seen just once. The chain combines TRBV11-2 with TRBJ2-2, with TRBD2 identical over 8 bases. Per the germline V gene, CDR1 is SGHAT and CDR2 is FQNNGV. The CDR3 spans 17 residues. V dropped 3 bases and J dropped 7; count of bases not matched to a gene: 13. CDR3 nucleotides: TGTGCCAGCAGCTTTGGGACTCGGCTAGCGGGTGTCGGGGAGCTGTTTTTT. This encodes CASSFGTRLAGVGELFF.

The rearrangement links TRBV20-1 to TRBJ2-7; 7 bases map to TRBD1. CDR3 size: 11 residues. CDR1 and CDR2 from the germline V gene are DFQATT and SNEGSKA (reference sequence). Trimming removed 5 bases from V and 6 bases from J; junction bases left unmatched: 4. The CDR3 sequence is CSAPTGSEQYF. CDR3 nucleotides: TGCAGTGCTCCGACAGGGTCCGAGCAGTACTTC.

V is TRBV29-1 and J is TRBJ2-3; 10 nucleotides line up with TRBD1. CDR3 length: 14 amino acids. CDR1 and CDR2 from the germline V gene are SQVTM and ANQGSEA. Trimming took 8 bases from V and 5 from J; bases not matched to a gene: 10. This CDR3 reads CSSTRDRGKDTQYF. CDR3 nucleotides: TGCAGCTCGACCCGGGACAGGGGAAAAGATACGCAGTATTTT.